These 29 T cell receptor beta chains share one sample of origin, sequenced in a study of response to subunit inactivated influenza vaccine. TCRdb fed the RT-PCR reads into MiXCR, producing one record per CDR3 protein. The sample holds 500,000 to 600,000 distinct CDR3 sequences, less than 15% seen once. This specimen was PBMCs from blood, taken about 13 days after vaccination. These receptors were taken from a man in his fifties or sixties who received an inactivated influenza vaccine.

The chain carries TRBV4-1 and TRBJ2-7; 7 nucleotides agree with TRBD1. This CDR3 comprises 14 residues. J lost 7 bases, V lost 0 bases, and 6 bases had no gene match. Germline assignment: CDR1 MGHRA and CDR2 YSYEKL. The CDR3 bases are TGCGCCAGCAGCCAAGATGGGACAGTCGGTGAGCAGTACTTC. Encoded protein: CASSQDGTVGEQYF.

V gene TRBV7-2 combines with J gene TRBJ2-5; tentatively, D is TRBD1 (6 bases). The V gene's germline CDR1 is SGHTA and CDR2 FQGNSA. CDR3 length equals 14 residues. Trimming pared 2 bases from V and 5 bases from J, leaving 12 bases between. The CDR3 protein is CASSLNWGLETQYF. CDR3 coding DNA: TGTGCCAGCAGCTTAAATTGGGGGCTTGAGACCCAGTACTTC.

This clonotype has ten or more counts. V is TRBV28 and J is TRBJ2-4, with 8 positions matching TRBD1. Germline values: CDR1 MDHEN, CDR2 SYDVKM. This CDR3 spans 14 amino acids. V lost 5 bases and J lost 9; bases outside the gene matches: 9. CDR3 residues: CASSETGVRGIQYF. The DNA of the CDR3 is TGTGCCAGCAGTGAGACAGGGGTGAGGGGCATTCAGTACTTC.

There are a few counts of this clonotype. V and J are TRBV20-1 and TRBJ1-5; weak D call: TRBD1 (6 bases). The germline CDR1 and CDR2 sequences are DFQATT and SNEGSKA (reference sequence). The CDR3 contains 14 residues. The V and J ends lost 6 bases and 2 bases respectively, with 14 bases between them. For the CDR3, the DNA is TGCAGTGCCGCGACAGGATCGGGCAATCAGCCCCAGCATTTT. It is translated as CSAATGSGNQPQHF.

Here the CDR3 reads CASSYSFPNGLAGLYEQYF. CDR3 DNA: TGTGCCAGCAGTTACTCATTCCCCAATGGACTAGCGGGTTTATACGAGCAGTACTTC. The chain uses TRBV6-5 and TRBJ2-7; 11 bases align to TRBD2. With 0 bases clipped from V and 4 bases from J, the junction kept 14 bases outside the gene matches. Germline CDR1 and CDR2: MNHEY and SVGAGI. The CDR3 contains 19 residues.

The chain carries TRBV10-3 and TRBJ1-2, with unresolved D. The CDR3 has 13 residues. Per the germline V gene, CDR1 is ENHRY and CDR2 is SYGVKD. Trimming cost V 2 bases and J 3 bases, with 7 bases left between them. The CDR3 spells CAISETVYYGYTF. The CDR3 DNA reads TGTGCCATCAGTGAGACAGTGTACTATGGCTACACCTTC.

This clonotype was counted only a few times. The chain is built from TRBV6-1 and TRBJ2-7; TRBD2 matches 7 bases. This CDR3 is built from 17 residues. J lost 5 bases, V lost 6 bases, and 19 bases had no gene match. Germline V gives CDR1 MNHNS, CDR2 SASEGT. The CDR3 nucleotides read TGTGCCAGCAGACCTCAGTCTCGGGGGGAGGAGGTCCACGAGCAGTACTTC. This gives the protein CASRPQSRGEEVHEQYF.

This clonotype was detected only a few times. CDR3 region: CASSDGQGAYTQYF. CDR3 DNA: TGTGCCAGCAGCGACGGACAGGGCGCCTATACGCAGTATTTT. The chain couples TRBV7-2 to TRBJ2-3, with 8 bases aligning to TRBD1. The junction had 8 bases not matched to a gene; V was cut back by 5 bases and J by 7 bases. The CDR3 has 14 amino acids. CDR1 is SGHTA, CDR2 FQGNSA, per germline.

This clonotype was observed at least ten times. This sequence joins TRBV4-3 and TRBJ2-3; the D is unclear. Per the germline V gene, CDR1 is LGHNA and CDR2 is YSLEER. This CDR3 spans 13 amino acids. V was pared by 0 bases and J by 7 bases, with 8 bases between. CDR3 nucleotides: TGCGCCAGCAGCCAAGATGTCTGGCATACGCAGTATTTT. This gives the protein CASSQDVWHTQYF.

The genes are TRBV12-3 or TRBV12-4 and TRBJ2-3; tentative D call: TRBD1 (6 bases). V lost 5 bases and J lost 1, with 10 bases in between. This CDR3 contains 14 residues. CDR3 bases: TGTGCCAGCAGTCGAGGACAGCGCACAGATACGCAGTATTTT. Protein sequence: CASSRGQRTDTQYF.

This chain uses TRBV7-2 with TRBJ2-3, with D perhaps matching TRBD2 (6 bases). Trimming left V 4 bases short and J 4 bases short, with 15 bases between. This CDR3 comprises 15 residues. Per germline, CDR1 SGHTA and CDR2 FQGNSA. CDR3 region: CASSSPAGIPDTQYF. For the CDR3, the DNA is TGTGCCAGCAGCTCCCCAGCGGGTATCCCAGATACGCAGTATTTT.

The chain uses TRBV7-9 and TRBJ1-1; the match to TRBD1 covers 8 bases. V shed 5 bases and J 1 base; nucleotides not matched to a gene: 9. Germline CDR1 and CDR2: SEHNR and FQNEAQ (reference sequence). This CDR3 has 16 residues. The DNA of the CDR3 is TGTGCCAGCAGCGCCCCTACCGGGACAGGGAACACTGAAGCTTTCTTT. Protein: CASSAPTGTGNTEAFF.

The chain is built from TRBV29-1 and TRBJ2-7; 13 nucleotides agree with TRBD2. V was pared by 6 bases and J by 7 bases, with 15 bases of the junction left unmatched. There are 16 residues in the CDR3. CDR1 is SQVTM, CDR2 ANQGSEA, per germline. Here the CDR3 reads CSVAGTSGKGSWEQYF. The CDR3, as DNA: TGCAGCGTCGCCGGGACTAGCGGGAAAGGATCGTGGGAGCAGTACTTC.

This clonotype was observed a few times. This CDR3 reads CASSQSQGDETQYF. The CDR3 bases are TGTGCCAGCAGCCAATCACAAGGGGACGAGACCCAGTACTTC. V gene TRBV16 combines with J gene TRBJ2-5; tentatively, D is TRBD1 or TRBD2 (5 bases each). Germline loops: CDR1 KGHSY, CDR2 FQNENV. The CDR3 spans 14 residues. Trimming removed 0 bases at V and 5 bases at J, with 10 bases between.

The chain links TRBV5-5 to TRBJ1-1, with 8 bases fitting TRBD1. The V gene's germline CDR1 is SGHKS and CDR2 YYEKEE (reference sequence). CDR3 length equals 16 residues. Trimming cost V 2 bases and J 1 base; bases outside gene matches: 7. In DNA form, the CDR3 reads TGTGCCAGCAGCTTACCCAGGACAGGGACGAACACTGAAGCTTTCTTT. Its translation is CASSLPRTGTNTEAFF.

The chain combines TRBV20-1 with TRBJ2-2; D remains ambiguous. CDR3 length equals 15 residues. V dropped 0 bases and J dropped 5 bases, with 13 bases sitting between them. The germline CDR1 and CDR2 sequences are DFQATT and SNEGSKA (reference sequence). For the CDR3, the DNA is TGCAGTGCTAGAGATCGGAGACTGCCAACCGGGGAGCTGTTTTTT. As protein: CSARDRRLPTGELFF.

The V gene is TRBV5-6, the J gene TRBJ2-1; possible D gene TRBD2, 6 bases. Trimming shortened V by 4 bases and J by 8 bases, and 10 bases separated the two germline ends. The CDR3 is made up of 12 amino acids. Looked up from germline, CDR1 is SGHDT and CDR2 is YYEEEE. CDR3 in amino acids: CASSIGGDEQFF. The CDR3, as DNA: TGTGCCAGCAGCATTGGAGGGGATGAGCAGTTCTTC.

DNA of the CDR3: TGCAGTGCTAGAGCAGGCCCGAATGAAAAACTGTTTTTT. This gives the protein CSARAGPNEKLFF. V is TRBV20-1 and J is TRBJ1-4; D call uncertain. The CDR3 has 13 residues. From germline, CDR1 is DFQATT and CDR2 SNEGSKA (reference sequence). Trimming took off 1 base at V and 5 bases at J, with 8 bases between the two ends.

This chain joins TRBV28 and TRBJ2-1; 7 bases map to TRBD2. This CDR3 has 17 amino acids. The J segment lost 1 base and the V segment lost 7 bases, leaving 13 bases of the junction unmatched. Germline CDR1 MDHEN, CDR2 SYDVKM. CDR3 nucleotide sequence: TGTGCCAGCATCGCACTTTGGGGGGGACCGTCCTACAATGAGCAGTTCTTC. It is translated as CASIALWGGPSYNEQFF.

This clonotype has more than one count but fewer than ten. The chain uses TRBV15 and TRBJ2-7; 8 nucleotides align to TRBD2. The V segment lost 8 bases and the J segment 1 base; nucleotides outside the gene matches: 4. CDR1 is LNHNV, CDR2 YYDKDF, per germline (reference sequence). The CDR3 totals 13 residues. The CDR3 nucleotides read TGTGCCACCCACCCGGGAGGGTCCTACGAGCAGTACTTC. Its protein is CATHPGGSYEQYF.

The chain has TRBV3-1 and TRBJ2-6; no clear D gene. Deletions cut 0 bases from V and 2 bases from J, with 8 bases between. Germline V gene sequence: CDR1 LGHDT, CDR2 YNNKEL (reference sequence). The CDR3 sequence is 16 residues long. CDR3 nucleotide sequence: TGTGCCAGCAGCCAAGAGTTGGTGACTGGGGCCAACGTCCTGACTTTC. Translating it yields CASSQELVTGANVLTF. Combining the CDR3 with reference TRBV3-1 and TRBJ2-6 gives the whole variable domain DTAVSQTPKYLVTQMGNDKSIKCEQNLGHDTMYWYKQDSKKFLKIMFSYNNKELIINETVPNRFSPKSPDKAHLNLHINSLELGDSAVYFCASSQELVTGANVLTFGAGSRLTVL.

This clonotype was recorded many times. In nucleotides, the CDR3 is TGCGCCAGCAGCTTGGGGACAGGTTCCACCGGGGAGCTGTTTTTT. Protein: CASSLGTGSTGELFF. The V call is TRBV5-1, the J call TRBJ2-2, with TRBD1 identical over 7 bases. The CDR3 loop spans 15 amino acids. Trimming at V came to 0 bases and at J to 4 bases, leaving 3 bases not matched to a gene. From germline, CDR1 is SGHRS and CDR2 YFSETQ. Supplemented by reference TRBV5-1 and TRBJ2-2, the full variable domain reads KAGVTQTPRYLIKTRGQQVTLSCSPISGHRSVSWYQQTPGQGLQFLFEYFSETQRNKGNFPGRFSGRQFSNSRSEMNVSTLELGDSALYLCASSLGTGSTGELFFGEGSRLTVL.

There are many counts of this clonotype. The chain is built from TRBV11-1 and TRBJ2-7, with 8 bases identical to TRBD2. After removal of 1 base from V and 9 bases from J, the junction contained 20 bases not matched to a gene. The germline gives CDR1 SGHAT, CDR2 FQDESV (reference sequence). The CDR3 consists of 18 residues. This CDR3 is CASSLESGREVPRSRQYF. The DNA for the CDR3 is TGTGCCAGCAGCTTAGAATCGGGGCGGGAGGTTCCTCGAAGTAGGCAGTACTTC.

This clonotype has only a few counts. The junction shows a germline mismatch at one end, possibly a read error. This chain uses TRBV18 with TRBJ2-5, with D perhaps TRBD1 (5 bases). CDR1 is KGHSH and CDR2 is LQKENI in the germline V gene. CDR3 length: 13 amino acids. For the CDR3, the DNA is TGTGCCAGCTCACGTGCACAGGAAGAGTCCCAGTACTTC. Translation gives CASSRAQEESQYF. Using reference TRBV18 and TRBJ2-5 for the parts outside the CDR3, the full variable domain is NAGVMQNPRHLVRRRGQEARLRCSPMKGHSHVYWYRQLPEEGLKFMVYLQKENIIDESGMPKERFSAEFPKEGPSILRIQQVVRGDSAAYFCASSRAQEESQYFGPGTRLLVL.

This sequence joins TRBV7-4 and TRBJ1-5, with D hard to call. CDR3 length: 11 residues. Trimming took off 3 bases at V and 5 bases at J, with 2 bases between the two ends. Germline-derived CDR1 and CDR2 are SGHVT and SQSDAQ. CDR3 nucleotide sequence: TGTGCCAGCAGCTTGGATCAGCCCCAGCATTTT. Translated, it gives CASSLDQPQHF. Based on the CDR3 plus reference TRBV7-4 and TRBJ1-5, the full variable domain is GAGVSQSPRYKVAKRGRDVALRCDSISGHVTLYWYRQTLGQGSEVLTYSQSDAQRDKSGRPSGRFSAERPERSVSTLKIQRTEQGDSAVYLCASSLDQPQHFGDGTRLSIL.

This clonotype was detected a few times. V usage is TRBV29-1 and J usage is TRBJ2-2; 7 bases match TRBD2. The CDR3 is made up of 15 amino acids. CDR1 SQVTM and CDR2 ANQGSEA come from the germline V gene. V trimming: 6 bases; J trimming: 5 bases; junction bases outside the gene matches: 12. The CDR3 DNA follows: TGCAGCGTCCTGCGGGGCGGGAGTGGGACCGGGGAGCTGTTTTTT. Amino acids: CSVLRGGSGTGELFF.

The chain links TRBV7-3 to TRBJ2-4; TRBD1 matches 10 bases. V was pared by 5 bases and J by 7 bases, with 8 bases of the junction left unmatched. This CDR3 contains 15 residues. Germline assignment: CDR1 SGHTA and CDR2 FQGTGA. CDR3 sequence (DNA): TGTGCCAGCAGCGCCACCGGGACAGGGGATAACATTCAGTACTTC. It codes for CASSATGTGDNIQYF.

The table lists this clonotype with many counts. The gene calls are TRBV28 and TRBJ2-1, with 14 bases identical to TRBD2. Unmatched junction bases numbered 16, after V lost 7 bases and J lost 2 bases. The germline V gene encodes CDR1 MDHEN and CDR2 SYDVKM. This CDR3 comprises 20 residues. The CDR3 is CASNPLPGLAGVSPYNEQFF. CDR3 DNA: TGTGCCAGCAATCCCTTGCCGGGACTAGCGGGGGTATCCCCCTACAATGAGCAGTTCTTC.

In this sample, this clonotype turned up many times. The chain links TRBV6-6 to TRBJ2-3; no clear D. This CDR3 has 12 residues. Deletions cut 4 bases from V and 0 bases from J, with 2 bases between. Germline CDR1 is MNHNY and CDR2 is SVGAGI (reference sequence). CDR3 bases: TGTGCCAGCAGTTGGAGCACAGATACGCAGTATTTT. Its protein is CASSWSTDTQYF.